The 30 T cell receptor beta chains below all came from one sample that was sequenced in a study of T cells in lung cancer brain metastases. The repertoire was sequenced with immunoSEQ multiplex PCR; TCRdb's copy has only in-frame clones and lacks some. The sample has a few thousand clones; roughly nine tenths are singletons. The source material was tumor tissue from the primary lung tumor. These receptors all stem from a man between 70 and 80 years old with non-small cell lung cancer.

This clone occurred once. This chain joins TRBV9 and TRBJ1-6; D ambiguous. This CDR3 is built from 13 residues. Between the trimmed V and J ends, which lost 3 bases and 8 bases, there was a span of 9 bases. Germline lookup yields CDR1 SGDLS and CDR2 YYNGEE. Here the CDR3 reads CASSDLTDSPLHF. The CDR3 DNA follows: TGTGCCAGCAGCGACCTGACGGATTCACCCCTCCACTTT.

The chain recombines TRBV5-5 with TRBJ2-5; 10 positions match TRBD2. Germline assignment: CDR1 SGHKS and CDR2 YYEKEE (reference sequence). The junction had 3 bases not matched to a gene; V was cut back by 2 bases and J by 5 bases. The CDR3 has 14 residues. The CDR3 here is CASSLAGGPETQYF. For the CDR3, the DNA is TGTGCCAGCAGCTTAGCGGGAGGGCCGGAGACCCAGTACTTC.

This chain connects TRBV6-1 to TRBJ1-2; the D is unclear. Trimming took 11 bases from V and 4 from J, leaving 17 bases between them. The CDR3 contains 13 residues. The germline V gene encodes CDR1 MNHNS and CDR2 SASEGT. This CDR3 reads CAGGPSNGYGYTF. CDR3 nucleotides: TGTGCCGGTGGGCCATCTAATGGCTATGGCTACACCTTC.

J is TRBJ1-5 and V is TRBV5-5; D unclear. Trimming removed 0 bases from V and 7 bases from J, with 11 bases in between. This CDR3 contains 14 residues. Germline-derived CDR1 and CDR2 are SGHKS and YYEKEE (reference sequence). The CDR3 loop reads CASSLGLTVQPQHF. CDR3 in DNA: TGTGCCAGCAGCTTGGGCCTCACGGTCCAGCCCCAGCATTTT.

The CDR3 region is CASSVHRGGRTEAFF. CDR3 in DNA: TGTGCCAGCAGCGTCCACAGGGGCGGACGGACTGAAGCTTTCTTT. This chain uses TRBV11-1 with TRBJ1-1; 7 nucleotides line up with TRBD1. Germline CDR1 and CDR2: SGHAT and FQDESV (reference sequence). The CDR3 consists of 15 residues. V trimming: 5 bases; J trimming: 5 bases; junction bases outside the gene matches: 11.

The J gene is TRBJ1-4, the V gene TRBV19, with 8 bases identical to TRBD1. Germline V gene lookup returns CDR1 LNHDA and CDR2 SQIVND (reference sequence). There are 14 residues in the CDR3. Trimming at V came to 5 bases and at J to 6 bases, leaving 5 bases not matched to a gene. In DNA form, the CDR3 reads TGTGCCAGTAGTTGGACAGGGATAGATGAAAAACTGTTTTTT. Encoded protein: CASSWTGIDEKLFF.

The chain is built from TRBV7-9 and TRBJ1-2, with D unclear. V lost 0 bases and J 5 bases, leaving 7 bases between the germline ends. This CDR3 region has 13 residues. CDR1 is SEHNR and CDR2 is FQNEAQ in the germline V gene (reference sequence). The CDR3 protein is CASSLAELYGYTF. The CDR3 DNA reads as TGTGCCAGCAGCTTAGCGGAATTATATGGCTACACCTTC.

The J gene is TRBJ2-7, the V gene TRBV4-2; 11 positions match TRBD2. CDR1 is LGHNA and CDR2 is YNFKEQ in the germline V gene. V was clipped by 1 base and J by 4 bases; unmatched bases: 6. CDR3 length: 16 amino acids. The DNA for the CDR3 is TGTGCCAGCAGCCAAGGGGAGGTAGCGGGAGGGTACGAGCAGTACTTC. Its translation is CASSQGEVAGGYEQYF.

The chain uses TRBV5-1 and TRBJ1-4; a possible D gene is TRBD1 (5 bases). Germline V lookup: CDR1 SGHRS, CDR2 YFSETQ. The CDR3 has 15 residues. V lost 1 base to trimming and J lost 7 bases, with 14 bases between them. The CDR3 DNA is TGCGCCAGCAGCTTGTTTAGTGACAGAGGTGAAAAACTGTTTTTT. It translates to CASSLFSDRGEKLFF.

The chain joins TRBV20-1 to TRBJ1-2; D is unresolved. Germline V gene data show CDR1 as DFQATT and CDR2 as SNEGSKA (reference sequence). This CDR3 spans 11 amino acids. V was clipped by 4 bases and J by 3 bases, with 6 bases between them. The CDR3 loop reads CSAKKDYGYTF. The CDR3, as DNA: TGCAGTGCTAAGAAGGACTATGGCTACACCTTC.

The genes are TRBV5-1 and TRBJ1-5; D remains unclear. The CDR3 extends over 13 amino acids. CDR1 SGHRS and CDR2 YFSETQ come from the germline V gene. Trimming stripped 2 bases from V and 8 bases from J, with 11 bases between. CDR3 DNA: TGCGCCAGCAGCTTAAAAAGTATGGAGCCCCAGCATTTT. It codes for CASSLKSMEPQHF.

The V gene is TRBV7-9, the J gene TRBJ2-3; D is possibly TRBD2 (5 bases). This CDR3 is built from 14 residues. Germline CDR1 reads SEHNR; CDR2 reads FQNEAQ (reference sequence). The ends were cut back, 1 base at V and 10 bases at J, with 15 bases in the middle. The CDR3 here is CASSLDSLASAQYF. CDR3 bases: TGTGCCAGCAGCTTAGATAGCCTAGCTTCAGCGCAGTATTTT.

Turning to this clone: This specimen includes other DNA sequences encoding the same CDR3. The V and J genes are TRBV5-1 and TRBJ1-2, with D perhaps matching TRBD1 (5 bases). The CDR3 has 13 residues. Germline lookup yields CDR1 SGHRS and CDR2 YFSETQ. With 4 bases removed from V and 8 bases from J, the gap between germline ends came to 15 bases. Here the CDR3 DNA reads TGCGCCAGCAGCAGAGACTGGGGCCGGGGCTACACCTTC. This sequence encodes CASSRDWGRGYTF.

V gene TRBV18 combines with J gene TRBJ2-7; D not resolved. Per germline, CDR1 KGHSH and CDR2 LQKENI. This CDR3 has 12 residues. V was pared by 2 bases and J by 6 bases, with 8 bases between. This chain's CDR3 is CASSPEITEQYF. The CDR3 bases are TGTGCCAGCTCACCAGAAATAACCGAGCAGTACTTC.

This chain joins TRBV19 and TRBJ1-4, with 11 positions matching TRBD1. V dropped 6 bases and J dropped 8; count of bases not matched to a gene: 5. Germline CDR1 reads LNHDA; CDR2 reads SQIVND (reference sequence). The CDR3 is 14 residues long. CDR3 bases: TGTGCCAGTAGAAGGACAGGGGGCGAGGAAAAACTGTTTTTT. Its protein product is CASRRTGGEEKLFF.

On this clone: The junction shows a germline mismatch at one end, possibly a read error. The chain carries TRBV19 and TRBJ1-2; D not certain. The CDR3 spans 13 residues. From germline, CDR1 is LNHDA and CDR2 SQIVND (reference sequence). CDR3 sequence (DNA): TGTGCCAGTAGTATAGAGGCTTTCCATGGTTACACCTTC. Translation: CASSIEAFHGYTF.

V usage is TRBV2 and J usage is TRBJ2-2, with 10 bases aligning to TRBD2. V gave up 3 bases and J gave up 4 bases; unmatched junction bases: 17. Germline V lookup: CDR1 SNHLY, CDR2 FYNNEI. This CDR3 is 20 amino acids long. The CDR3 region is CASSDPLAGVGVGTTGELFF. CDR3 bases: TGTGCCAGCAGTGACCCCCTAGCGGGGGTCGGGGTGGGGACCACCGGGGAGCTGTTTTTT.

V and J are TRBV19 and TRBJ2-7; D call uncertain. The CDR3 is 14 residues long. Deletions cut 0 bases from V and 2 bases from J, with 8 bases between. Germline V CDR1 and CDR2: LNHDA, SQIVND (reference sequence). CDR3 coding DNA: TGTGCCAGTAGTATAGAGGAAGGCCCCTACGAGCAGTACTTC. Translation: CASSIEEGPYEQYF. The variable domain in full, completed from reference TRBV19 and TRBJ2-7, reads DGGITQSPKYLFRKEGQNVTLSCEQNLNHDAMYWYRQDPGQGLRLIYYSQIVNDFQKGDIAEGYSVSREKKESFPLTVTSAQKNPTAFYLCASSIEEGPYEQYFGPGTRLTVT.

This chain uses TRBV5-4 with TRBJ2-2, with 7 bases matching TRBD2. Germline V gene lookup returns CDR1 SGHNT and CDR2 YYREEE (reference sequence). The CDR3 covers 15 residues. The ends lost 2 bases at V and 6 bases at J; junction bases unmatched: 7. The CDR3 here is CASSFRREFAGELFF. The CDR3 coding sequence is TGTGCCAGCAGCTTTCGGCGGGAGTTCGCCGGGGAGCTGTTTTTT.

The rearrangement joins TRBV7-2 to TRBJ1-1; 7 bases are a match to TRBD1. The CDR3 extends over 13 amino acids. The germline gives CDR1 SGHTA, CDR2 FQGNSA. J was trimmed by 1 base and V by 4 bases; bases with no gene match: 0. CDR3 sequence: CASSYRGNTEAFF. The CDR3 nucleotides are TGTGCCAGCAGCTACAGGGGGAACACTGAAGCTTTCTTT.

The chain links TRBV5-1 to TRBJ2-1; D is undetermined. Germline CDR1 is SGHRS and CDR2 is YFSETQ. Trimming took 3 bases from V and 12 from J, leaving 13 bases between them. This CDR3 region has 12 residues. CDR3 nucleotides: TGCGCCAGCAGCTCGGACGCTATTGGGCAGTTCTTC. Protein: CASSSDAIGQFF. The whole variable domain, remainder taken from reference TRBV5-1 and TRBJ2-1, is KAGVTQTPRYLIKTRGQQVTLSCSPISGHRSVSWYQQTPGQGLQFLFEYFSETQRNKGNFPGRFSGRQFSNSRSEMNVSTLELGDSALYLCASSSDAIGQFFGPGTRLTVL.

The V gene is TRBV7-7, the J gene TRBJ2-1, with 9 nucleotides matching TRBD1. The trim removed 2 bases at V and 9 bases at J, leaving 14 bases unmatched. The length of the CDR3 is 17 residues. Germline-derived CDR1 and CDR2 are SSHAT and FNYEAQ (reference sequence). The CDR3 DNA reads TGTGCCAGCAGCTTAAGTGTTGCGGGACAGGGAAATAGTGAGCAGTTCTTC. Translated, it gives CASSLSVAGQGNSEQFF. The full variable domain, rest sourced from reference TRBV7-7 and TRBJ2-1, is GAGVSQSPRYKVTKRGQDVTLRCDPISSHATLYWYQQALGQGPEFLTYFNYEAQPDKSGLPSDRFSAERPEGSISTLTIQRTEQRDSAMYRCASSLSVAGQGNSEQFFGPGTRLTVL.

The chain links TRBV5-1 to TRBJ2-3; TRBD1 might be the D (6 bases). CDR1 is SGHRS, CDR2 YFSETQ, per germline. CDR3 size: 16 residues. V gave up 4 bases and J gave up 7 bases, with 22 bases separating them. In DNA, the CDR3 is TGCGCCAGCAGCCTGGGGGCCCAGGGGCCGCGAAATACGCAGTATTTT. Its translation: CASSLGAQGPRNTQYF. The full variable domain, its missing parts supplied by reference TRBV5-1 and TRBJ2-3, is KAGVTQTPRYLIKTRGQQVTLSCSPISGHRSVSWYQQTPGQGLQFLFEYFSETQRNKGNFPGRFSGRQFSNSRSEMNVSTLELGDSALYLCASSLGAQGPRNTQYFGPGTRLTVL.

This clone came up once. CDR3 region: CASSLAAGNNQPQHF. The CDR3 DNA is TGTGCCAGCAGCTTAGCAGCAGGGAACAATCAGCCCCAGCATTTT. The chain is built from TRBV7-2 and TRBJ1-5, with a possible D match to TRBD1 (5 bases). V lost 0 bases and J lost 3, with 9 bases in between. Germline assignment: CDR1 SGHTA and CDR2 FQGNSA. The CDR3 loop spans 15 amino acids.

The sample holds a few counts of this clone. The chain carries TRBV6-5 and TRBJ2-1; no clear D. CDR1 is MNHEY and CDR2 is SVGAGI in the germline V gene. The ends were cut back, 2 bases at V and 0 bases at J, with 8 bases in the middle. The CDR3 loop spans 15 amino acids. Here the CDR3 reads CASSYRWASYNEQFF. In DNA form, the CDR3 reads TGTGCCAGCAGTTACCGTTGGGCCTCCTACAATGAGCAGTTCTTC.

The chain links TRBV18 to TRBJ2-5; tentative D call: TRBD2 (6 bases). Per germline, CDR1 KGHSH and CDR2 LQKENI. This CDR3 is 13 amino acids long. With 2 bases removed from V and 6 bases from J, the gap between germline ends came to 10 bases. The CDR3 nucleotides read TGTGCCAGCTCACCAGGCGGGGAAAAGACCCAGTACTTC. Its protein is CASSPGGEKTQYF.

V usage is TRBV5-1 and J usage is TRBJ2-1; no firm D call. The ends were cut back, 1 base at V and 9 bases at J, with 14 bases in the middle. The CDR3 is 14 residues long. Germline-derived CDR1 and CDR2 are SGHRS and YFSETQ. CDR3 in amino acids: CASSLNTPGGEQFF. As DNA, the CDR3 is TGCGCCAGCAGCTTGAATACCCCGGGTGGTGAGCAGTTCTTC.

The chain couples TRBV7-6 to TRBJ2-7, with 7 bases that match TRBD1. The CDR3 consists of 15 residues. From germline, CDR1 is SGHVS and CDR2 FNYEAQ. The junction had 14 bases not matched to a gene; V was cut back by 5 bases and J by 7 bases. The CDR3 DNA sequence: TGTGCCAGCAGCGCCACGACAGGGTCATCGGGGGAGCAGTACTTC. It is translated as CASSATTGSSGEQYF.

The rearrangement uses TRBV18 and TRBJ2-2, with 7 nucleotides matching TRBD1. The CDR3 is made up of 14 amino acids. V shed 0 bases and J 8 bases; nucleotides not matched to a gene: 3. CDR1 is KGHSH, CDR2 LQKENI, per germline. This CDR3 reads CASSPPTGRGELFF. In DNA, the CDR3 is TGTGCCAGCTCACCACCGACAGGGAGAGGGGAGCTGTTTTTT. The full variable domain, completed using reference TRBV18 and TRBJ2-2, is NAGVMQNPRHLVRRRGQEARLRCSPMKGHSHVYWYRQLPEEGLKFMVYLQKENIIDESGMPKERFSAEFPKEGPSILRIQQVVRGDSAAYFCASSPPTGRGELFFGEGSRLTVL.

This rearrangement joins TRBV19 to TRBJ2-5; D gene uncertain. The V end lost 5 bases, the J end lost 0 bases, and 16 bases lay between the germline ends. The CDR3 length is 16 residues. In germline, CDR1 is LNHDA, CDR2 SQIVND (reference sequence). This chain's CDR3 is CASSVATWTYQETQYF. The CDR3 nucleotides read TGTGCCAGTAGTGTGGCAACTTGGACGTACCAAGAGACCCAGTACTTC.